The rows below give T cell receptor beta chains drawn from one sample of a study of cytomegalovirus exposure and HLA in healthy donors. Measured with immunoSEQ multiplex PCR; TCRdb has only the in-frame clones, and not every one. The sample has 57,000 or so clones; 70% are singletons. Sequencing used PBMCs. Receptors originate from a woman between 55 and 75 years old in good health and CMV-seropositive. The CDR3 runs from the conserved cysteine through the conserved F or W. Fields, in order: J gene, V gene, CDR3 protein.

>TRBJ2-7|TRBV7-2
CASIRQEDPSYEQYF
>TRBJ1-2|TRBV6-5
CASTKGVSNYGYTF
>TRBJ1-1|TRBV6-5
CASSRLGGNTEAFF
>TRBJ2-3|TRBV4-1
CASSHPSGLAGGGRDTQYF
>TRBJ1-1|TRBV19
CASSLTGDLEAFF
>TRBJ1-1|TRBV2
CARETAMNTEAFF
>TRBJ1-1|TRBV2
CASSEAWQVMNTEAFF
>TRBJ2-1|TRBV11-2
CASSLLAGVNNEQFF
>TRBJ2-3|TRBV4-2
CASSQGGQFGTDTQYF
>TRBJ2-1|TRBV5-4
CASSPFGGLIINEQFF
>TRBJ1-5|TRBV18
CASSPPGTAALLHF
>TRBJ1-1|TRBV2
CASSEGMTGVTEAFF
>TRBJ1-3|TRBV7-6
CASSRRTDSGNTVYF
>TRBJ1-2|TRBV19
CASSIGGISGGYTF
>TRBJ2-5|TRBV7-9
CSSSFTGGGETQYF
>TRBJ1-2|TRBV5-4
CASSPDSNYGYTF
>TRBJ1-1|TRBV6-1
CASSLTENTEAFF
>TRBJ1-1|TRBV5-6
CASSLVQGMVKGEGF
>TRBJ2-3|TRBV7-6
CASSLGGRDTDTQYF
>TRBJ1-1|TRBV7-9
CASTAGGFTGSDEAFF
>TRBJ2-2|TRBV2
CASSGGTLNTGELFF
>TRBJ2-1|TRBV7-2
CASSLEAGVGEQFF
>TRBJ1-2|TRBV7-6
CASSLTSSGSGYTF
>TRBJ2-7|TRBV18
CASSSGQGGAYEQYF
>TRBJ2-4|TRBV10-3
CAISPGQGSVLAKNIQYF
>TRBJ1-1|TRBV11-3
CASSLGPGTEAFF
>TRBJ2-7|TRBV5-6
CASSLGPKGQRSHEQYF
>TRBJ2-2|TRBV7-7
CASSEGLAGATGELFF
>TRBJ1-2|TRBV7-2
CASSLRGFDYGYTF
>TRBJ1-6|TRBV5-1
CASSLDGGIVYNSPLHF
>TRBJ1-1|TRBV10-3
CAISEDTLLTHHTEAFF
>TRBJ1-5|TRBV5-1
CASSLAGTGSQPQHF
>TRBJ2-5|TRBV7-2
CASSLGVQGYQETQYF
>TRBJ2-7|TRBV13
CASSLRGRGSYEQYF
>TRBJ2-1|TRBV14
CASSQSVTGTFF
>TRBJ1-1|TRBV11-2
CASSLRQQGRTEAFF
>TRBJ2-3|TRBV6-5
CASNQGLGTQYF
>TRBJ1-1|TRBV4-3
CASSQETGGFTEAFF
>TRBJ1-1|TRBV9
CASSARGMNTEAFF
>TRBJ1-1|TRBV6-5
CASSSRQKWDTEAFF
>TRBJ1-1|TRBV6-5
CASSTTGGVNTEAFF
>TRBJ2-3|TRBV5-1
CASELNPSTDTQYF
>TRBJ1-1|TRBV28
CASRPGQPNTEAFF
>TRBJ1-2|TRBV4-1
CASSQDNRGNYGYTF
>TRBJ2-1|TRBV25-1
CASSELSGASYNEQFF
>TRBJ2-6|TRBV5-6
CASSFWTGSSGANVLTF
>TRBJ1-1|TRBV19
CASSRDWRGTEAFF
>TRBJ2-7|TRBV19
CASSITTGTGGYEQYF
>TRBJ2-5|TRBV29-1
CSVGTGAFVETQYF
>TRBJ2-1|TRBV5-1
CASSLGGTSGHNEQFF
>TRBJ1-5|TRBV19
CASSGVGGNQPQHF
>TRBJ1-6|TRBV10-3
CAISARDTDSPLHF
>TRBJ1-5|TRBV5-1
CASSLGLSVNQPQHF
>TRBJ2-3|TRBV4-1
CASSHPGGVKPSTDTQYF
>TRBJ1-1|TRBV4-1
CASSQGEREFTEAFF